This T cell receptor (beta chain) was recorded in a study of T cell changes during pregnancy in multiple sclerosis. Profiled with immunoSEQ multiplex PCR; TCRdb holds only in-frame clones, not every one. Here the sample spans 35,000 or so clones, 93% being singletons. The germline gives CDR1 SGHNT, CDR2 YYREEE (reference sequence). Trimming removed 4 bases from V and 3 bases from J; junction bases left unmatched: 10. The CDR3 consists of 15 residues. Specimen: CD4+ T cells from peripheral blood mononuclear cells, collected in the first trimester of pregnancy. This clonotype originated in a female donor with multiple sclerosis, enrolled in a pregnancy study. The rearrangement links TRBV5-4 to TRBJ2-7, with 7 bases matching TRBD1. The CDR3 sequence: CASSEGAGASYEQYF. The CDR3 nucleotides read TGTGCCAGCAGCGAGGGGGCAGGGGCTAGCTACGAGCAGTACTTC. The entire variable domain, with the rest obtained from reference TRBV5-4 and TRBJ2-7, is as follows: ETGVTQSPTHLIKTRGQQVTLRCSSQSGHNTVSWYQQALGQGPQFIFQYYREEENGRGNFPPRFSGLQFPNYSSELNVNALELDDSALYLCASSEGAGASYEQYFGPGTRLTVT.